This T cell receptor beta chain was identified in a study of T-cell memory formation after mild COVID-19. Study-wide points: CD4+ bias marked clones expanding day 15 to 37, unlike balanced contracting clones. Largely, contracting CD4+ clones fell within CM and EM, and contracting CD8+ clones within EMRA.

TCRalpha and TCRbeta libraries used 5'RACE with constant-segment primers and UMIs. TCRdb re-analysed the 5' RACE reads in MiXCR, keeping a single row per CDR3 protein. This table holds hundreds of thousands of distinct CDR3 sequences, 20% to 25% found once. Germline loops: CDR1 ENHRY, CDR2 SYGVKD. The ends lost 2 bases at V and 8 bases at J; junction bases unmatched: 3. The CDR3 contains 13 residues. About this clonotype: Antigen: not known.

The chain is built from TRBV10-3 and TRBJ2-1, with TRBD2 identical over 7 bases. The sequence derives from an adult woman who had mild COVID-19 (a few samples of this study predate the infection). Cell type and time point are not known. Sequenced: PBMCs or a T cell subset sorted from them (not recorded which). In nucleotides, the CDR3 is TGTGCCATCAGTGAGGCCCGGGAGGATGAGCAGTTCTTC. Its protein product is CAISEAREDEQFF.